The clone carrying this T cell receptor beta chain was counted between two and nine times. Its antigen is as yet unknown. The record originates from a study of vaccination and CD4 T cells after COVID-19. The Oncomine TCR Beta short-read assay sequenced DNA from cultured CD4+ T cells. TCRdb itself ran the PCR reads through MiXCR, one entry per CDR3 protein. The table has several thousand distinct CDR3 sequences, 20% to 25% seen once; the top ten hold roughly 9.1%. Sample treatment: approximately 11-day PBMC culture with coronavirus spike peptide pools or control peptides (ViraFEST assay). Germline assignment: CDR1 SGHTA and CDR2 FQGNSA. Between the trimmed V and J ends, which lost 2 bases and 0 bases, there was a span of 21 bases. This CDR3 is built from 19 residues.

The source material was CD4+ T cells from blood, cultured in vitro, sampled after SARS-CoV-2 vaccination. The TCR was taken from a human donor who had recovered from COVID-19. V usage is TRBV7-2 and J usage is TRBJ2-3; tentative D call: TRBD1 (7 bases). DNA for the CDR3: TGTGCCAGCAGCTTAAGGCAGGGGGGACGAATTGTAAGCACAGATACGCAGTATTTT. Residues: CASSLRQGGRIVSTDTQYF.